This T cell receptor (beta chain) was observed in a study of T cell repertoires in cytomegalovirus infection. Each CDR3 protein is one row after TCRdb ran MiXCR on the reads. The sample has hundreds of thousands of distinct CDR3 sequences, 15% to 20% seen once. V shed 4 bases, J shed 0 bases, and the junction held 2 bases outside the gene matches. This CDR3 region has 16 residues. The V gene is TRBV23-1, the J gene TRBJ2-1; the match to TRBD2 covers 11 bases. TRBV23-1 counts as an open reading frame of uncertain function. The sequence was obtained from a human donor in good health (CMV status not recorded). Some clones in this sample may be carry-over from other donors' samples. The specimen was PBMCs. The CDR3 nucleotides read TGCGCCAGCAGTCGAGGGACTAGCGGCTCCTACAATGAGCAGTTCTTC. This translates into CASSRGTSGSYNEQFF.